Described below is a single T cell receptor (beta chain) sequence and its context. Antigen: not known. The record originates from a study of CD8 T cells in ankylosing spondylitis. Findings and caveats of the study: Apparently characteristic of ankylosing spondylitis blood was a TCR beta motif (roughly 8 highly homologous variants).

This CDR3 is built from 15 residues. CDR1 is SGHKS, CDR2 YYEKEE, per germline (reference sequence). Unmatched junction bases numbered 4, after V lost 4 bases and J lost 2 bases. TCRdb independently ran MiXCR on the 5' RACE reads; one entry per CDR3 protein. The data hold 300,000 to 400,000 distinct CDR3 sequences, with 14% to 15% observed a single time. This rearrangement joins TRBV5-5 to TRBJ2-3, with 10 bases lining up with TRBD2. This TCR came from a male donor with ankylosing spondylitis or in good health (not recorded which). What was sequenced was blood, either unsorted or a sorted T cell fraction (not recorded which). The chain's CDR3 is CASSRLAGYTDTQYF. For the CDR3, the DNA is TGTGCCAGCAGCCGACTAGCGGGCTACACAGATACGCAGTATTTT.